This T cell receptor beta chain was captured in a study of Ad26.COV2.S vaccination and SARS-CoV-2 variants. Assay: immunoSEQ multiplex PCR; the TCRdb copy retains only in-frame clones and omits some. The sample carries 400,000 to 450,000 clones, less than 95% recorded once. The germline CDR1 and CDR2 sequences are LNHNV and YYDKDF (reference sequence). V was trimmed by 6 bases and J by 6 bases, leaving 18 bases between them. This CDR3 has 14 amino acids. Treatment indicated: around 19 received Ad26.COV2.S at low or high dose, single or two shots; a few received placebo; per-sample allocation not given. The samples date from day 63 after the first vaccine or placebo injection.

The gene calls are TRBV15 and TRBJ2-7; D unresolved. Source: peripheral blood, taken in a trial of Ad26.COV2.S vaccine versus placebo. The receptor was derived from a person aged 18-60 years who received the Ad26.COV2.S COVID-19 vaccine or a placebo. In nucleotides, the CDR3 is TGTGCCACCAGTAATGACTTTTATGCGACCGAGCAGTACTTC. It codes for CATSNDFYATEQYF.